This TCR beta chain stems from a study of CD8 T cells in ankylosing spondylitis. This clonotype showed up just a few times. Its antigen is as yet unknown. Each TCR beta library was made by quantitative 5'-RACE that incorporated molecular barcodes. In TCRdb, the 5' RACE reads were re-called with MiXCR into one record per CDR3 protein. The sample carries hundreds of thousands of distinct CDR3 sequences, approximately 20% recorded once. V lost 0 bases, J lost 10 bases, and 17 bases lay in between. This CDR3 spans 15 amino acids. Germline values: CDR1 MGHRA, CDR2 YSYEKL. Study results and caveats: Characteristic, it appeared, of ankylosing spondylitis blood was a TCR beta motif of about eight highly homologous variants.

The sample taken for sequencing was blood, either unsorted or a sorted T cell fraction (not recorded which). The source is a male donor with ankylosing spondylitis or in good health (not recorded which). This chain joins TRBV4-1 and TRBJ2-3, with D hard to call. The CDR3 DNA follows: TGCGCCAGCAGCCAAGATCAGGCTGTCGGTGGAGCGCAGTATTTT. Protein product: CASSQDQAVGGAQYF.